Below, 8 T cell receptor beta chains from the same sample are listed, as sequenced in a study of PD-L1 blockade in urothelial cancer. As for time point: peripheral blood 6 weeks after treatment start. Some clones are missing from TCRdb's copy, which holds only in-frame ones; the method was immunoSEQ multiplex PCR. The profile shows 20,000 to 25,000 clones, 90% to 95% of them singletons. Sequencing used PBMCs, obtained around atezolizumab (anti-PD-L1) treatment. Receptors originate from a woman aged 60-70 years with urothelial cancer.

This clone was picked up one time. The chain is built from TRBV28 and TRBJ2-5; a weak D match, TRBD1 (6 bases). CDR3 length: 19 amino acids. From germline, CDR1 is MDHEN and CDR2 SYDVKM. Trimming removed 3 bases at V and 0 bases at J, with 23 bases between. The DNA of the CDR3 is TGTGCCAGCAGTTTCCCTTCTTCGGGCAGGGGATTAAACCAAGAGACCCAGTACTTC. It yields the protein CASSFPSSGRGLNQETQYF.

The chain couples TRBV2 to TRBJ1-2; TRBD1 is a possible D gene (5 bases). CDR1 and CDR2 (germline): SNHLY, FYNNEI. The CDR3 is 13 amino acids. V lost 4 bases, J lost 2 bases, and 8 bases lay in between. The CDR3 here is CASSARVNYGYTF. In nucleotides, the CDR3 is TGTGCCAGCAGTGCCAGGGTAAACTATGGCTACACCTTC.

The rearrangement joins TRBV11-3 to TRBJ2-7; D gene ambiguous. The CDR3 runs 13 residues. V dropped 1 base and J dropped 0 bases, with 4 bases sitting between them. CDR1 SGHNT and CDR2 YENEEA come from the germline V gene. The CDR3, as DNA: TGTGCCAGCAGCTTAGCGAGCTCCTACGAGCAGTACTTC. Translated, it gives CASSLASSYEQYF.

This clone is a singleton in its sample. V usage is TRBV28 and J usage is TRBJ1-5; TRBD1 aligns across 10 bases. Per germline, CDR1 MDHEN and CDR2 SYDVKM. The V segment lost 8 bases and the J segment 4 bases; nucleotides outside the gene matches: 8. The CDR3 loop spans 15 amino acids. The CDR3 reads CASQRPGQGNQPQHF. DNA for the CDR3: TGTGCCAGCCAAAGACCGGGACAGGGGAATCAGCCCCAGCATTTT.

The chain has TRBV6-5 and TRBJ1-3; TRBD1 matches at 7 bases. The trim removed 6 bases at V and 1 base at J, leaving 3 bases unmatched. Germline CDR1 is MNHEY and CDR2 is SVGAGI. The CDR3 consists of 14 residues. The CDR3 region is CASSRGESGNTIYF. The CDR3 DNA follows: TGTGCCAGCAGCAGGGGGGAGTCTGGAAACACCATATATTTT.

The rearrangement links TRBV5-8 to TRBJ2-5; 9 bases match TRBD1. J gave up 5 bases and V 7 bases, and 9 bases lay outside the gene matches. CDR1 is SGHTS, CDR2 YDEGEE, per germline. CDR3 length: 14 residues. The CDR3 DNA sequence: TGTGCCAGCTCTTTACAGGGGGCTTGGGAGACCCAGTACTTC. It yields the protein CASSLQGAWETQYF. The complete variable domain, with remaining parts taken from reference TRBV5-8 and TRBJ2-5, reads EAGVTQSPTHLIKTRGQQATLRCSPISGHTSVYWYQQALGLGLQFLLWYDEGEERNRGNFPPRFSGRQFPNYSSELNVNALELEDSALYLCASSLQGAWETQYFGPGTRLLVL.

The V call is TRBV5-1, the J call TRBJ2-5; TRBD2 agrees at 13 bases. The germline V gene has CDR1 SGHRS and CDR2 YFSETQ. J gave up 5 bases and V 4 bases, and 5 bases lay outside the gene matches. The CDR3 runs to 15 residues. This CDR3 is CASSPGTSGVETQYF. As DNA, the CDR3 is TGCGCCAGCAGCCCTGGGACTAGCGGGGTGGAGACCCAGTACTTC.

The CDR3 DNA is TGTGCCAGCAGTCCGAAGGAAGGGGGAGGGCCCGTGGGTTACAATGAGCAGTTCTTC. Translating it yields CASSPKEGGGPVGYNEQFF. The chain couples TRBV21-1 to TRBJ2-1; TRBD2, as called in the table, went unchecked against the DNA. TRBV21-1 corresponds to a pseudogene. The CDR3 has 19 residues.